The text below deals with one TCR beta chain. Its antigen is currently unknown. Since no conserved phenylalanine or tryptophan closes the CDR3, a read error is the likely cause. The DNA is omitted, as the CDR3 cannot be located on it reliably, and the CDR3 follows TCRdb's listing. This sample was included in a study of STAT3 mutations in large granular lymphocyte leukemia. Regarding the study as a whole: No sample exists from the first appearance of each clone. Every T-LGLL patient had at least one immunodominant TCRbeta clonotype.

CDR1 is SGHRS, CDR2 YFSETQ, per germline. The CDR3 has 10 residues if both end residues are counted. TCRdb keeps only in-frame clones here, not all; method: immunoSEQ multiplex PCR. In all, the sample yields 2,000 to 3,000 clones. The receptor was derived from a human donor with T large granular lymphocyte leukemia. The donor label of this sample is uncertain. Some clones in this sample may be carry-over from other donors' samples. Input material: PBMCs. This chain uses TRBV5-1 with TRBJ1-2. The CDR3 is CASSLEDGGG.